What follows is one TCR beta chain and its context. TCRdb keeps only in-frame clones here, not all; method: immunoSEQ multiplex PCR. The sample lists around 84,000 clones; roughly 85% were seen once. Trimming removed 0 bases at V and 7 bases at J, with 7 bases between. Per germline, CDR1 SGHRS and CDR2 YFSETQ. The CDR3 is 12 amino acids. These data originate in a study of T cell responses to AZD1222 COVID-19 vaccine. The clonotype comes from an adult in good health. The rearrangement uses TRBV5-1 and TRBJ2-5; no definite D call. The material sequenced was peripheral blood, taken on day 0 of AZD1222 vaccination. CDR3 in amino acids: CASSLDGGTQYF. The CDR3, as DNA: TGCGCCAGCAGCTTGGACGGCGGGACCCAGTACTTC.